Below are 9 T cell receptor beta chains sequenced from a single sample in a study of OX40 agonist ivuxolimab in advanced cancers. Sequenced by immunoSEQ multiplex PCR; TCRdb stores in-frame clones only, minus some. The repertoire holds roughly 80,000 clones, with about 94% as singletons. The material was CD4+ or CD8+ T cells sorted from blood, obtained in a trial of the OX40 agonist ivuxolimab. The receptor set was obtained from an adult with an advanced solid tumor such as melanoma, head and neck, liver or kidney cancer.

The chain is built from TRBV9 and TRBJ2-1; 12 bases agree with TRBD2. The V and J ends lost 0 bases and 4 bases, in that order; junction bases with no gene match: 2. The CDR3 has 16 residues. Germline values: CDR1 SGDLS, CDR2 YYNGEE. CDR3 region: CASSVEGLAGYNEQFF. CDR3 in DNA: TGTGCCAGCAGCGTAGAAGGACTAGCGGGGTACAATGAGCAGTTCTTC.

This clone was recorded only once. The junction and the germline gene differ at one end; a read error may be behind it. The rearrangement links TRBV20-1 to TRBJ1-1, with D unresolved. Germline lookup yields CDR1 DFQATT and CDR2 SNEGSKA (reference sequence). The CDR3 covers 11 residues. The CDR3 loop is CSARTRSAAEF. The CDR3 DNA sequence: TGCAGTGCCCGAACGAGGTCGGCAGCGGAATTT.

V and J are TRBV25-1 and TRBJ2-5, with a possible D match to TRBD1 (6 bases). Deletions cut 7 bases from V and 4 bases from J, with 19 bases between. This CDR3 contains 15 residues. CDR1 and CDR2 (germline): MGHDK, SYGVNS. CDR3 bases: TGTGCCAGCATCTCCAGGGCAGGGGTGGGAGAGACCCAGTACTTC. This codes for CASISRAGVGETQYF. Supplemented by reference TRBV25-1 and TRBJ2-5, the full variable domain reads EADIYQTPRYLVIGTGKKITLECSQTMGHDKMYWYQQDPGMELHLIHYSYGVNSTEKGDLSSESTVSRIRTEHFPLTLESARPSHTSQYLCASISRAGVGETQYFGPGTRLLVL.

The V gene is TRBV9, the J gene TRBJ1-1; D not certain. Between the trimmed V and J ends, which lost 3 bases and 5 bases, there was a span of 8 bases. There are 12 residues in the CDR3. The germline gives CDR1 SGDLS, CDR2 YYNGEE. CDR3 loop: CASSAVGTEAFF. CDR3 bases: TGTGCCAGCAGCGCCGTTGGGACTGAAGCTTTCTTT. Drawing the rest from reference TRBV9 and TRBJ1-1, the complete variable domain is DSGVTQTPKHLITATGQRVTLRCSPRSGDLSVYWYQQSLDQGLQFLIQYYNGEERAKGNILERFSAQQFPDLHSELNLSSLELGDSALYFCASSAVGTEAFFGQGTRLTVV.

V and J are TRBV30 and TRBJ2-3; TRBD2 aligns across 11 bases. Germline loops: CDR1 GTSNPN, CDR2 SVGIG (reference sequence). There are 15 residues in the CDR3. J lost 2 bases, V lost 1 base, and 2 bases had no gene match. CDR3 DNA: TGTGCCTGGAGTGCGGGACTAGCGGACACAGATACGCAGTATTTT. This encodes CAWSAGLADTDTQYF.

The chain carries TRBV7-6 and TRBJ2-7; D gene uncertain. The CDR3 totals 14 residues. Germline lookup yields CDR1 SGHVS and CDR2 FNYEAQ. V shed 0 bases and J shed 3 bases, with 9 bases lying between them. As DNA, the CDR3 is TGTGCCAGCAGCTTAGCTATGGGTAGCTACGAGCAGTACTTC. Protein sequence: CASSLAMGSYEQYF.

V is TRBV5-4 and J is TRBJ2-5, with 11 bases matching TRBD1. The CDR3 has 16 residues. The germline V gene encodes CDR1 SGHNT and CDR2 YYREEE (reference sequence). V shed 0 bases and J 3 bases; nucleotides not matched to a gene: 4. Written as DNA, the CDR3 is TGTGCCAGCAGCTTGGCCGGACAGGGGGCTGAAGAGACCCAGTACTTC. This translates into CASSLAGQGAEETQYF.

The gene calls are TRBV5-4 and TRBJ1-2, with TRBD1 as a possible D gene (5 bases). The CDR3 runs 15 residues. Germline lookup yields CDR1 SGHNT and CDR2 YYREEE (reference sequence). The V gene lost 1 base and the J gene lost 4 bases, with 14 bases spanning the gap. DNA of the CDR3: TGTGCCAGCAGCTTGTGGTCGACAGCCCTCTATGGCTACACCTTC. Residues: CASSLWSTALYGYTF.

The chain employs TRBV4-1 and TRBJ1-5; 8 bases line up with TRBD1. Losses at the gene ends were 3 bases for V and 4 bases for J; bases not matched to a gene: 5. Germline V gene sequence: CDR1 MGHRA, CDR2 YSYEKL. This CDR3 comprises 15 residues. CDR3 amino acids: CASSQNRGRNQPQHF. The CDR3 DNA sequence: TGCGCCAGCAGCCAGAACAGGGGGAGGAATCAGCCCCAGCATTTT.